These T cell receptor beta chains were read from a single sample in a study of tumor-infiltrating lymphocytes in primary liver carcinoma. Using its own MiXCR run on the multiplex PCR reads, TCRdb lists one record per CDR3 protein. The sample yields approximately 340,000 distinct CDR3 sequences, less than 70% seen once. Sequencing was carried out using peripheral blood. The receptors here all came from a man aged 35 to 55 with primary liver carcinoma and hepatitis B virus infection. The conserved cysteine and the conserved F or W are not part of the CDR3 here. Fields, in order: V gene, CDR3 protein.

>TRBV4-1
ASSPPTGTSGNTIY
>TRBV5-1
ASSLTGGGVADTQY
>TRBV11-2
ASSLYSSYNEQF
>TRBV11-2
ASSPGSRGGATSVYT
>TRBV6-2/TRBV6-3
ASSEQGASTGELF
>TRBV6-5
ASSYFSGGLQETHY
>TRBV4-1
SSRVSTGRSRVDRRANVLT
>TRBV12-3/TRBV12-4
ASSRSQGRLF
>TRBV28
ASSFGTGNQPQH
>TRBV20-1
NVSTLGPPSTDTQY
>TRBV10-2
VSSTGEGAEQY
>TRBV6-5
ASSYTTNEKLF
>TRBV29-1
CVDGIVYNEQF
>TRBV5-1
ASSAGISVQETQY
>TRBV10-3
AIETVYEQY
>TRBV5-4
ASSLEGRPYEQY
>TRBV10-1
ASSESGCEQY
>TRBV11-2
ASSLGQAGSYEQY
>TRBV11-2
ASSLGQQEDNEQF
>TRBV11-1
ASSLERGGQGKEQF
>TRBV6-5
ASSPTGGNYGYT
>TRBV7-8
ASSYSAGQSLPYEQY
>TRBV11-2
ASSSARHRKHNEQF
>TRBV6-6
ASRKAGSTDTQY
>TRBV21-1
ASSLAGGQNTGELF
>TRBV6-2/TRBV6-3
ASSYSQNQPQH
>TRBV12-3/TRBV12-4
TSNSQEDTEAF
>TRBV6-5
ASSYSRDGEYEQY
>TRBV6-2/TRBV6-3
ASSWTIVTDTQY
>TRBV11-2
ASSLLIGRGSTGELF
>TRBV5-1
ASSLGRGADTQY
>TRBV5-1
ASSFRGEDTQY
>TRBV12-3/TRBV12-4
VSSLGDSGEQY
>TRBV29-1
SVGLSTGPNTEAF
>TRBV28
ASSMTGALNTEAF
>TRBV6-6
ASSLTGKYEQY
>TRBV5-4
ASRPGTSRSQPGDTQY
>TRBV11-2
ASSLDRQQETQY
>TRBV5-4
ASSLKSGRALDTQY
>TRBV10-3
AISDAPGQGLQETQY
>TRBV29-1
SVKQVQIGEQY
>TRBV11-2
ASSWDSANTGKLL
>TRBV5-4
ASSPRLVGSTSYNRQF
>TRBV6-6
ASSSGRNTGELF
>TRBV6-1
AGSVRLAATDTQY
>TRBV11-2
VSSPRFDNSPLH
>TRBV10-3
AIRTSGTYEQY
>TRBV5-1
ASSLAGGPAYEQY